The rows below give T cell receptor beta chains drawn from one sample of a study of T cells after yellow fever vaccination. TCRdb analysed the 5' RACE reads with MiXCR anew, one entry per CDR3 protein. The data show under 550,000 distinct CDR3 sequences, 20% to 25% seen once. This material consisted of PBMCs, taken 20 to 25 days after the first yellow fever vaccination. The receptors come from a man aged 18 to 30 who received the YFV17D yellow fever vaccine. The CDR3 runs from the conserved cysteine through the conserved F or W. D genes are given only for firm matches. Clone size is stated in some rows and not others, as once, few, many or a class when expanded.

V	J	size	D	DNA	CDR3
TRBV28	TRBJ2-4	-	-	TGTGCCAGCAGTTTGTTATGGGGTATGGCCAAAAACATTCAGTACTTC	CASSLLWGMAKNIQYF
TRBV7-9	TRBJ2-2	many	-	TGTGCCAGCAGCTTGTATGGACCGAACACCGGGGAGCTGTTTTTT	CASSLYGPNTGELFF
TRBV7-2	TRBJ1-2	-	-	TGTGCCAGCAGGACTCGAGGAGCTAACTATGGCTACACCTTC	CASRTRGANYGYTF
TRBV6-1	TRBJ1-4	few	-	TGTGCCAGCAGTGAACGACAGGATAATGAAAAACTGTTTTTT	CASSERQDNEKLFF
TRBV7-2	TRBJ1-6	few	-	TGTGCCAGCAGCCCCGTCGGGGGTCGATCACCCCTCCACTTT	CASSPVGGRSPLHF
TRBV21-1	TRBJ1-1	few	-	TGTGCCAGCAGCAAAGCAGGGCGTAACACTGAAGCTTTCTTT	CASSKAGRNTEAFF
TRBV5-1	TRBJ2-1	few	-	TGCGCCAGCAGCATGGTCCCCCGGGACAATTACAATGAGCAGTTCTTC	CASSMVPRDNYNEQFF
TRBV6-5	TRBJ1-4	few	-	TGTGCCAGCAGTTTTATCAGGGCTGATGAAAAACTGTTTTTT	CASSFIRADEKLFF
TRBV5-1	TRBJ1-1	many	-	TGCGCCAGCAGCTGGACGGGAGATGCTGAAGCTTTCTTT	CASSWTGDAEAFF
TRBV12-3/TRBV12-4	TRBJ1-5	many	TRBD1	TGTGCCAGCAGTTTACCGGACAGGGGGCTTGGTCAGCCCCAGCATTTT	CASSLPDRGLGQPQHF
TRBV4-3	TRBJ1-2	few	TRBD1	TGCGCCAGCAGCCAAGAGGAGGGTACAGGGGGTGGCTACACCTTC	CASSQEEGTGGGYTF
TRBV25-1	TRBJ2-7	-	TRBD1	TGTGCCAGCAGTGAATTCAGGACAGGGGACGAGCAGTACTTC	CASSEFRTGDEQYF
TRBV20-1	TRBJ1-1	-	-	TGCAGTGCTAGGGGAGGAGTTATTGACGCTGAAGCTTTCTTT	CSARGGVIDAEAFF
TRBV5-1	TRBJ1-4	-	TRBD1	TGCGCCAGCACCGAAGGGGGCCGGAGTGAAAAACTGTTTTTT	CASTEGGRSEKLFF
TRBV29-1	TRBJ1-4	-	TRBD1	TGCAGCGTTACCGGGACAGGGTTTGAAAAACTGTTTTTT	CSVTGTGFEKLFF
TRBV9	TRBJ2-1	-	TRBD1	TGTGCCAGCAGCGCCGGGACAGACTACAATGAGCAGTTCTTC	CASSAGTDYNEQFF
TRBV18	TRBJ2-7	-	TRBD2	TGTGCCAGCTCACCTTTTCCGGGGGGGCTTTCGTCCTACGAGCAGTACTTC	CASSPFPGGLSSYEQYF
TRBV7-3	TRBJ2-3	few	-	TGTGCCAGCAGCCCGGGACGGGGCACAGATACGCAGTATTTT	CASSPGRGTDTQYF
TRBV11-2	TRBJ2-3	few	-	TGTGCCAGCAGCTTAGAACGGTTTCGGGCATCGGCGCAGTATTTT	CASSLERFRASAQYF
TRBV5-1	TRBJ1-1	-	-	TGCGCCAGCAGCTTTGTCGGCAGGTCAAAGGAAGCTTTCTTT	CASSFVGRSKEAFF
TRBV12-3/TRBV12-4	TRBJ2-5	few	-	TGTGCCAGCAGACGACCGGGAAGGACCCAGTACTTC	CASRRPGRTQYF
TRBV2	TRBJ1-1	-	TRBD1	TGTGCCAGCCAGAGGACAGGGGGTGGCACTGAAGCTTTCTTT	CASQRTGGGTEAFF
TRBV15	TRBJ1-4	-	-	TGTGCCACCCGACGGACAGTGGGCATGGCTAATGAAAAACTGTTTTTT	CATRRTVGMANEKLFF
TRBV10-3	TRBJ2-3	many	-	TGTGCCATCAGTCTCCGCAGCGGGCGGCCCGCAGGAACGCAGTATTTT	CAISLRSGRPAGTQYF
TRBV6-5	TRBJ2-7	-	-	TGTGCCAGCAGTTACTCTCAGCCAGTTACTCGCGAGCAGTACTTC	CASSYSQPVTREQYF
TRBV4-1	TRBJ2-3	few	-	TGCGCCAGCAGCCAAGATCCCACAGATACGCAGTATTTT	CASSQDPTDTQYF
TRBV7-8	TRBJ2-1	few	TRBD2	TGTGCCAGCAGCACCGGGCACCTAGCGGGGGGGAGGAATGAGCAGTTCTTC	CASSTGHLAGGRNEQFF
TRBV5-1	TRBJ2-1	-	TRBD2	TGCGCCAGCAGCTCCTCCGGGACTAGAGATGAGCAGTTCTTC	CASSSSGTRDEQFF
TRBV9	TRBJ1-5	few	TRBD1	TGTGCCAGCAGCCCCGGGACAGGGATGAATCAGCCCCAGCATTTT	CASSPGTGMNQPQHF
TRBV3-1	TRBJ2-6	-	-	TGTGCCAGCAGCCAAGGGACTGGGGCCAACGTCCTGACTTTC	CASSQGTGANVLTF
TRBV3-1	TRBJ2-7	many	-	TGTGCCAGCAGCCACATCGGAAGGGGACCCAACTACGAGCAGTACTTC	CASSHIGRGPNYEQYF
TRBV5-4	TRBJ2-1	-	TRBD1	TGTGCCAGCAGGGAGCGGACAGGCCCCTGGAATGAGCAGTTCTTC	CASRERTGPWNEQFF
TRBV4-3	TRBJ2-1	-	TRBD2	TGCGCCAGCAGCCTTGGGACTAGGGGAAATAATGAGCAGTTCTTC	CASSLGTRGNNEQFF
TRBV12-3/TRBV12-4	TRBJ1-5	few	-	TGTGCCAGCAGTCAAGGTCTTTGGCTTCAGCCCCAGCATTTT	CASSQGLWLQPQHF
TRBV20-1	TRBJ2-3	few	-	TGCAGTGCTAGAGAGCGGGCTGAGTGGACAGATACGCAGTATTTT	CSARERAEWTDTQYF
TRBV4-1	TRBJ1-2	many	TRBD1	TGCGCCAGCAGCCAACGGGACAGCTCTTTTACCGATGGCTACACCTTC	CASSQRDSSFTDGYTF
TRBV12-3/TRBV12-4	TRBJ2-7	many	-	TGTGCCAGCAGCGGCCCTTACGAGCAGTACTTC	CASSGPYEQYF
TRBV20-1	TRBJ1-1	few	-	TGCAGTGCTAGGAGGTGGGGAAGGGCGGAAGTTGAAGCTTTCTTT	CSARRWGRAEVEAFF
TRBV9	TRBJ1-5	few	-	TGTGCCAGCAGCTCCCGGGGGGGGACTCAGCCCCAGCATTTT	CASSSRGGTQPQHF
TRBV24-1	TRBJ2-3	many	TRBD2	TGTGCCACCAGTGATCCAACGCCGGGGGGGTCTGGCACAGATACGCAGTATTTT	CATSDPTPGGSGTDTQYF
TRBV24-1	TRBJ1-6	-	-	TGTGCCACCAGTGATTTGCGGTGCAGGGCGGATTCACCCCTCCACTTT	CATSDLRCRADSPLHF
TRBV10-3	TRBJ2-3	few	TRBD1	TGTGCCATCAGAACCGGGACAGCTAGCACAGATACGCAGTATTTT	CAIRTGTASTDTQYF
TRBV4-1	TRBJ1-3	few	TRBD1	TGCGCCAGCAGCCAAGCTACAGGGGTTGGAAACACCATATATTTT	CASSQATGVGNTIYF